This TCR beta chain derives from a study of blood T cell repertoires in COVID-19. In the study overall: Sites across the United States, Italy and Spain contributed samples from acute and convalescent COVID-19.

Trimming at V came to 8 bases and at J to 6 bases, leaving 9 bases not matched to a gene. Germline V lookup: CDR1 MNHEY, CDR2 SMNVEV (reference sequence). CDR3 length: 14 residues. Some clones are missing from TCRdb's copy, which holds only in-frame ones; the method was immunoSEQ multiplex PCR. The sample carries 100,000 to 150,000 clones, approximately 87% recorded once. The clonotype originates from a man in his fifties with acute or convalescent COVID-19. The sequencing input was peripheral blood. The gene calls are TRBV27 and TRBJ2-2; 7 nucleotides line up with TRBD1. In DNA form, the CDR3 reads TGTGCCAGCTCCCGGGACAGCCAACCCGGGGAGCTGTTTTTT. Encoded protein: CASSRDSQPGELFF.